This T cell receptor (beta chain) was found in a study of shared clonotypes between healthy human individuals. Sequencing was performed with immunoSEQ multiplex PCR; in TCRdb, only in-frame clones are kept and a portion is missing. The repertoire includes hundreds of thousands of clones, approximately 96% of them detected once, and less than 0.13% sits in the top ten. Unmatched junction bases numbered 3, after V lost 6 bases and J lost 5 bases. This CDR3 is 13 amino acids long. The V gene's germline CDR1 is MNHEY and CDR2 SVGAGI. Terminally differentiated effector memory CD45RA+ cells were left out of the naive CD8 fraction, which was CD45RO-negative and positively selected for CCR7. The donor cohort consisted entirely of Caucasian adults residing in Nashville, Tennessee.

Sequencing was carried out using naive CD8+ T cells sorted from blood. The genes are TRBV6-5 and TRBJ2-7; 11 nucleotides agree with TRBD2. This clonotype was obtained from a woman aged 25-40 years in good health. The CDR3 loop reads CASRLAGGHEQYF. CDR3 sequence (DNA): TGTGCCAGCAGGCTAGCGGGAGGCCACGAGCAGTACTTC.